The rows below give T cell receptor beta chains drawn from one sample of a study of tumor and adjacent non-tumor tissue in lung cancer. MiXCR, run by TCRdb on the multiplex PCR reads, gives a single entry per CDR3 protein. The sample has about 76,000 distinct CDR3 sequences; around 80% are singletons. Sequencing was performed on distant non-tumor lung tissue. Receptors were obtained from a man in his fifties or sixties with non-small cell lung cancer. Each CDR3 is given with its conserved first and last residue. D genes are given only for firm matches. Some rows have no size entry. The others give once, few or many, or a class for an expanded clone.

cdr3_aa,cdr3_nt,j_call,clone_size,d_call,v_call
CASSSEAGGQETQYF,TGTGCCAGCAGCTCCGAGGCGGGAGGCCAAGAGACCCAGTACTTC,TRBJ2-5,NA,TRBD2,TRBV5-5
CLSSVGQGEQYF,TGTCTCAGCAGTGTTGGACAGGGGGAGCAGTACTTC,TRBJ2-7,NA,TRBD1,TRBV6-1
CSAKLALTPETQYF,TGTAGTGCTAAACTCGCCCTCACCCCGGAGACCCAGTACTTC,TRBJ2-5,NA,NA,TRBV20-1
CASNTQGRNIEAFF,TGTGCCAGCAACACACAGGGAAGAAACATTGAAGCTTTCTTT,TRBJ1-1,NA,NA,TRBV11-3
CSADSTGGPGNEQFF,TGCAGTGCTGACTCAACGGGGGGGCCTGGGAATGAGCAGTTCTTC,TRBJ2-1,NA,TRBD2,TRBV20-1
CSAPRAGHVPNTEAFF,TGCAGTGCTCCAAGGGCTGGACATGTACCAAACACTGAAGCTTTCTTT,TRBJ1-1,NA,NA,TRBV20-1
CAYRGTGRGSPLHF,TGTGCCTACAGGGGGACAGGGAGGGGTTCACCCCTCCATTTT,TRBJ1-6,NA,TRBD1,TRBV7-9
CANSAGRQGRGDTEAIF,TGTGCCAACAGCGCCGGTCGACAGGGACGAGGTGACACTGAAGCTATCTTT,TRBJ1-1,NA,TRBD1,TRBV5-4
CASSPPENLGSYEQYF,TGTGCCAGCAGTCCCCCCGAGAACTTGGGCTCCTACGAGCAGTACTTC,TRBJ2-7,NA,NA,TRBV28
CASSGGYRGKTIQYF,TGTGCCAGCAGTGGGGGGTATAGGGGCAAAACCATTCAGTACTTC,TRBJ2-4,NA,NA,TRBV7-8
CTSSLAILDNSYEQYF,TGTACCAGCAGCTTAGCGATTCTTGACAACTCCTACGAGCAGTACTTC,TRBJ2-7,once,NA,TRBV11-1
CVSTGTSGDIDTQYF,TGTGTCAGCACAGGGACTAGCGGGGACATAGATACGCAGTATTTT,TRBJ2-3,NA,TRBD2,TRBV12-3/TRBV12-4
CSARRGVGETQYF,TGCAGTGCTCGGAGAGGGGTTGGGGAGACCCAGTACTTC,TRBJ2-5,NA,NA,TRBV20-1
CSVSLSTDTQYF,TGCAGCGTCAGTCTGAGTACAGATACGCAGTATTTT,TRBJ2-3,NA,NA,TRBV29-1
CASSEDGLLAGLTDTQYF,TGTGCCAGCAGTGAGGATGGTTTACTAGCGGGGCTCACAGATACGCAGTATTTT,TRBJ2-3,once,TRBD2,TRBV6-2/TRBV6-3
CASSQGYRASEAFF,TGCGCCAGTAGCCAAGGATACAGGGCCTCTGAAGCTTTCTTT,TRBJ1-1,NA,NA,TRBV4-3
CASSPPGTSGSSSYNEQFF,TGCGCCAGCAGCCCCCCCGGGACTAGCGGTTCTAGCTCCTACAATGAGCAGTTCTTC,TRBJ2-1,NA,TRBD2,TRBV5-1
CASGLAEGDYEQYF,TGTGCCAGCGGCTTAGCGGAAGGGGACTACGAGCAGTACTTC,TRBJ2-7,NA,NA,TRBV5-4
CASSTGWRWNEAFF,TGTGCCAGCAGTACTGGGTGGCGATGGAATGAAGCTTTCTTT,TRBJ1-1,NA,NA,TRBV6-2/TRBV6-3
CDSSPGAGSPSGAYVLTF,TGTGACAGCAGCCCTGGCGCAGGGTCTCCCTCTGGGGCCTACGTCCTGACTTTC,TRBJ2-6,once,NA,TRBV5-4
CSFQGYWETQYF,TGCAGCTTTCAGGGGTACTGGGAGACCCAATACTTC,TRBJ2-5,once,NA,TRBV29-1
CASTRDRVPDTQYF,TGTGCCAGCACCCGGGACAGGGTACCAGATACGCAGTATTTT,TRBJ2-3,many,TRBD1,TRBV6-1
CASSEGDWVNQPQHF,TGCGCCAGCAGCGAAGGGGATTGGGTTAATCAGCCCCAGCATTTT,TRBJ1-5,NA,NA,TRBV4-1
CANSRSNAVQFF,TGCGCCAACTCTAGGTCTAACGCAGTCCAGTTCTTC,TRBJ2-1,once,NA,TRBV5-1
CANSYQGPYQETQYF,TGTGCCAACAGTTACCAGGGACCGTACCAAGAGACACAGTACTTC,TRBJ2-5,NA,NA,TRBV6-5
CASCHGFAKRNTEAFF,TGCGCCAGCTGCCACGGCTTCGCCAAGAGGAACACTGAAGCTTTCTTT,TRBJ1-1,NA,NA,TRBV4-1
CASSRSQEIQYF,TGTGCTAGCAGCCGGTCCCAAGAGATCCAGTACTTC,TRBJ2-5,once,NA,TRBV28
CASRFQGADTQCF,TGTGCCAGCAGGTTTCAGGGCGCAGATACGCAGTGTTTT,TRBJ2-3,NA,NA,TRBV11-3